These T cell receptor beta chains were read from a single sample in a study of regulatory T cells in long-lasting Graves disease. Each CDR3 protein gets one entry after TCRdb re-called the multiplex PCR reads with MiXCR. The repertoire includes about 400,000 distinct CDR3 sequences, 15% to 20% of them detected once, and 20% to 25% sits in the top ten. The same sample was also studied in work on T cells in Graves' hyperthyroidism and ophthalmopathy.

Sequenced here: peripheral blood mononuclear cells (PBMCs), sampled at new diagnosis, from a patient treated with antithyroid drugs. Receptor source: a woman between 18 and 30 years old with Graves disease. The CDR3 runs from the conserved cysteine through the conserved F or W. A D gene is named only where the DNA matches it firmly. Clone size is given for some rows only: seen once, a few or many times, or a class if the clone is expanded.

TRBV6-1	TRBD1	NA	TRBJ1-6	CASSPGQDNSPLHF	TGTGCCAGCAGCCCGGGACAGGACAATTCACCCCTCCACTTT
TRBV20-1	TRBD1	many	TRBJ1-4	CSANGQGSATNEKLFF	TGCAGTGCAAACGGACAGGGTTCCGCAACTAATGAAAAACTGTTTTTT
TRBV7-3	NA	NA	TRBJ1-2	CVSSPDPSGGYTF	TGTGTCAGCAGCCCAGACCCGTCGGGCGGCTACACCTTC
TRBV14	NA	few	TRBJ2-7	CASSQTADSYEQYF	TGTGCCAGCAGCCAAACGGCAGACTCCTACGAGCAGTACTTC
TRBV5-1	NA	many	TRBJ1-1	CASSPAGVFTEAFF	TGCGCCAGCAGCCCGGCGGGCGTATTCACTGAAGCTTTCTTT
TRBV9	NA	many	TRBJ2-1	CASSVEAGWMDEQFF	TGTGCCAGCAGCGTAGAGGCGGGGTGGATGGATGAGCAGTTCTTC
TRBV28	NA	many	TRBJ2-5	CASSSLLAWETQYF	TGTGCCAGCAGTTCTCTCCTAGCGTGGGAGACCCAGTACTTC
TRBV7-9	NA	many	TRBJ1-2	CASIDHPVRTTYGYTF	TGTGCCAGCATCGACCATCCGGTACGGACTACCTATGGCTACACCTTC
TRBV3-1	TRBD1	many	TRBJ2-7	CASSQRTGTYEQYF	TGTGCCAGCAGCCAACGGACAGGGACCTACGAGCAGTACTTC
TRBV6-1	NA	NA	TRBJ2-6	CASSRGAVSGANVPTF	TGTGCCAGCAGTAGGGGCGCTGTCTCTGGGGCCAACGTCCCGACTTTC
TRBV5-1	NA	many	TRBJ2-5	CASMPRGTPQETQYF	TGCGCCAGCATGCCTCGGGGGACCCCCCAAGAGACCCAGTACTTC
TRBV30	NA	many	TRBJ1-5	CAWSALAVGGQPQHF	TGTGCCTGGAGTGCCCTGGCCGTCGGGGGTCAGCCCCAGCATTTT
TRBV6-2/TRBV6-3	NA	NA	TRBJ2-5	CASRGGGLQETQYF	TGTGCCAGCAGAGGCGGGGGCCTCCAAGAGACCCAGTACTTC
TRBV7-2	NA	many	TRBJ2-3	CASSVLADTQYF	TGTGCCAGCAGCGTTCTAGCGGATACGCAGTATTTT
TRBV20-1	TRBD1	many	TRBJ1-5	CSARTGGSQPQHF	TGCAGTGCTAGGACAGGGGGGAGTCAGCCCCAGCATTTT
TRBV12-5	NA	NA	TRBJ2-2	CASGLSAGELFF	TGTGCTAGTGGACTCAGTGCCGGGGAGCTGTTTTTT
TRBV19	TRBD1	NA	TRBJ1-1	CASSIRGTATWDTEAFF	TGTGCCAGTAGTATTCGGGGGACAGCGACTTGGGACACTGAAGCTTTCTTT
TRBV11-2	NA	many	TRBJ2-2	CASSPLHTGELFF	TGTGCCAGCAGCCCCCTGCATACCGGGGAGCTGTTTTTT
TRBV7-2	NA	few	TRBJ1-1	CASSLGGITEAFF	TGTGCCAGCAGCTTAGGCGGGATCACTGAAGCTTTCTTT
TRBV28	TRBD2	NA	TRBJ2-7	CASSTGLANEQYF	TGTGCCAGCAGTACTGGACTAGCTAACGAGCAGTACTTC
TRBV20-1	TRBD1	many	TRBJ1-2	CSASATGSYGYTF	TGCAGTGCTAGTGCGACAGGGTCGTATGGCTACACCTTC
TRBV5-1	TRBD1	NA	TRBJ1-1	CASSPVGQGANTEAFF	TGCGCCAGCAGCCCGGTGGGACAGGGGGCAAACACTGAAGCTTTCTTT
TRBV11-3	TRBD1	many	TRBJ2-1	CASSIGVGQGAINEQFF	TGTGCCAGCAGCATAGGCGTGGGACAGGGGGCCATCAATGAGCAGTTCTTC
TRBV7-9	NA	many	TRBJ1-3	CASSLSTGRPGNTIYF	TGTGCCAGCAGCCTATCGACAGGCAGACCTGGAAACACCATATATTTT
TRBV29-1	TRBD1	many	TRBJ2-7	CSVERDRGAYEQYF	TGCAGCGTTGAAAGGGACAGGGGCGCCTACGAGCAGTACTTC
TRBV28	NA	many	TRBJ2-7	CASSLDSFYEQYF	TGTGCCAGCAGTCTGGACAGTTTTTACGAGCAGTACTTC
TRBV5-1	TRBD2	many	TRBJ2-1	CASSWGGISSYNEQFF	TGTGCCAGCAGCTGGGGGGGGATCAGCTCCTACAATGAGCAGTTCTTC
TRBV20-1	NA	NA	TRBJ2-5	CSVLWGTQYF	TGCAGCGTACTTTGGGGGACCCAGTACTTC
TRBV28	TRBD1	many	TRBJ2-3	CASSARGLGTDTQYF	TGTGCCAGCAGTGCGAGGGGGCTTGGCACAGATACGCAGTATTTT
TRBV29-1	NA	few	TRBJ1-1	CSVLIQVRAFF	TGCAGCGTTCTGATTCAGGTACGGGCTTTCTTT
TRBV12-3/TRBV12-4	NA	many	TRBJ1-1	CASTQRGNTEAFF	TGTGCCAGCACCCAGCGAGGGAACACTGAAGCTTTCTTT
TRBV3-1	NA	NA	TRBJ2-7	CASSLGTPRGEQYF	TGTGCCAGCAGCCTGGGGACTCCACGTGGCGAGCAGTACTTC
TRBV12-3/TRBV12-4	TRBD1	many	TRBJ2-3	CASSLEGASQYF	TGTGCCAGCAGTTTAGAGGGGGCATCGCAGTATTTT
TRBV6-1	TRBD1	NA	TRBJ1-1	CASSPTTGVSTEAFF	TGTGCCAGCAGTCCTACAACAGGGGTTAGCACTGAAGCTTTCTTT
TRBV4-1	NA	NA	TRBJ2-1	CASSQSATTSYNEQFF	TGCGCCAGCAGCCAATCTGCCACAACCTCCTACAATGAGCAGTTCTTC
TRBV20-1	TRBD2	many	TRBJ2-3	CSAISSGSTDTQYF	TGCAGTGCTATTTCTAGCGGGAGCACAGATACGCAGTATTTT
TRBV6-1	TRBD2	NA	TRBJ2-7	CASRLGLASYEQYF	TGTGCCAGCAGGCTCGGACTAGCTAGCTACGAGCAGTACTTC
TRBV6-1	NA	NA	TRBJ2-1	CASSEARLASHRIF	TGTGCCAGCAGTGAAGCGCGGTTGGCGAGTCATCGAATCTTC
TRBV7-9	TRBD2	NA	TRBJ2-7	CASSYGLAGDEQYF	TGTGCCAGCAGCTACGGACTAGCGGGGGACGAGCAGTACTTC
TRBV3-1	NA	NA	TRBJ2-7	CASSFQGFSYEQYF	TGTGCCAGCAGCTTCCAGGGTTTCTCCTACGAGCAGTACTTC
TRBV2	NA	many	TRBJ1-2	CASSLDRPHGDGYTF	TGTGCCAGCAGTCTAGACAGGCCCCATGGGGATGGCTACACCTTC
TRBV10-3	NA	few	TRBJ2-2	CAISVERAGELFF	TGTGCCATCAGTGTGGAGAGGGCCGGGGAGCTGTTTTTT
TRBV29-1	NA	NA	TRBJ2-7	CSPRGGPQDEQYF	TGCAGCCCGCGAGGAGGCCCCCAGGACGAGCAGTACTTC
TRBV9	TRBD1	few	TRBJ1-1	CASSDRDRGVTEAFF	TGTGCCAGCAGCGACCGGGACAGGGGTGTGACTGAAGCTTTCTTT
TRBV12-3/TRBV12-4	NA	few	TRBJ1-4	CASSRGSEKLFF	TGTGCCAGCAGCCGGGGTAGTGAAAAACTGTTTTTT
TRBV5-1	NA	NA	TRBJ2-2	CASRPQFATGELFF	TGCGCCAGCCGCCCGCAGTTCGCGACCGGGGAGCTGTTTTTT